This T cell receptor (beta chain) was captured in a study of beta chain features in type 1 diabetes. Findings and limits, study-wide: Significant though moderate, a shortening of TCRB CDR3s appeared in all four CD4+ subsets of Type 1 diabetes patients. Diminished insertions and augmented deletions at VDJ junctions characterized type 1 diabetes patients.

The CDR3 is made up of 14 amino acids. Losses at the gene ends were 3 bases for V and 1 base for J; bases not matched to a gene: 3. Looked up from germline, CDR1 is GTSNPN and CDR2 is SVGIG (reference sequence). The whole isolated RNA underwent reverse transcription, so sequencing captured expressed TCRB transcripts. Some clones are missing from TCRdb's copy, which holds only in-frame ones; the method was immunoSEQ multiplex PCR. The sample holds roughly 730,000 clones, roughly 13% seen once. Concerning this clone itself: What it binds is unknown.

Post-sort purity exceeded 98% for all sorted populations. Material for sequencing was naive CD4+ T cells from blood. V gene TRBV30 combines with J gene TRBJ2-3, with 8 bases aligning to TRBD2. This sequence was found in a man between 18 and 35 years old with type 1 diabetes. The CDR3 here is CAWSDSGGTDTQYF. In DNA form, the CDR3 reads TGTGCCTGGAGCGATAGCGGGGGCACAGATACGCAGTATTTT.